This is a list of T cell receptor beta chains from one sample in a study of shared clonotypes between healthy human individuals. Libraries were prepared by immunoSEQ multiplex PCR; TCRdb keeps only in-frame clonotypes and omits some of them. The sample yields about 2.1 million clones, roughly 91% seen once. Sequencing was carried out using naive CD8+ T cells from PBMCs. Receptors originate from a man aged 18 to 35 in good health. Some clones in this sample may be carry-over from other donors' samples. The CDR3 runs from the conserved cysteine through the conserved F or W. A D gene is named only where the DNA matches it firmly. The size field is filled for only some rows; it gives once, few, many or a size class.

clone_size: -
d_call: -
cdr3_length: 14
v_call: TRBV6-1
j_call: TRBJ2-5
cdr3_nt: TGTGCCAGCAGTGAACCCACGAATCAAGAGACCCAGTACTTC
cdr3_aa: CASSEPTNQETQYF

clone_size: -
d_call: -
cdr3_length: 11
v_call: TRBV27
j_call: TRBJ2-2
cdr3_nt: TGTGCCAGCTTGGGGAACGGGGAGCTGTTTTTT
cdr3_aa: CASLGNGELFF

clone_size: -
d_call: -
cdr3_length: 15
v_call: TRBV11-1
j_call: TRBJ2-7
cdr3_nt: TGTGCCAGCAGCTTATTCCGGCAGGGCTCCTACGAGCAGTACTTC
cdr3_aa: CASSLFRQGSYEQYF

clone_size: -
d_call: -
cdr3_length: 13
v_call: TRBV4-1
j_call: TRBJ2-2
cdr3_nt: TGCGCCAGCAGCCAAGGGGTCGGCGGGGAGCTGTTTTTT
cdr3_aa: CASSQGVGGELFF

clone_size: -
d_call: -
cdr3_length: 11
v_call: TRBV20-1
j_call: TRBJ2-7
cdr3_nt: TGCAGTGCTCGACACAAATACGAGCAGTACTTC
cdr3_aa: CSARHKYEQYF

clone_size: -
d_call: -
cdr3_length: 14
v_call: TRBV6-4
j_call: TRBJ1-5
cdr3_nt: TGTGCCAGCAGGTATTGGTTTGGCAATCAGCCCCAGCATTTT
cdr3_aa: CASRYWFGNQPQHF

clone_size: once
d_call: TRBD2
cdr3_length: 17
v_call: TRBV7-9
j_call: TRBJ2-2
cdr3_nt: TGTGCCAGCAGCTATAAAGGCGCGGGGGTGAACACCGGGGAGCTGTTTTTT
cdr3_aa: CASSYKGAGVNTGELFF

clone_size: -
d_call: TRBD2
cdr3_length: 14
v_call: TRBV5-1
j_call: TRBJ2-3
cdr3_nt: TGCGCCAGCAGCCCGGGACTAGCGGGAGATACGCAGTATTTT
cdr3_aa: CASSPGLAGDTQYF

clone_size: once
d_call: -
cdr3_length: 15
v_call: TRBV27
j_call: TRBJ2-7
cdr3_nt: TGTGCCAGCAGACTACGGATAGGACCGTTCTACGAGCAGTACTTC
cdr3_aa: CASRLRIGPFYEQYF

clone_size: -
d_call: TRBD1
cdr3_length: 18
v_call: TRBV28
j_call: TRBJ2-3
cdr3_nt: TGTGCCAGCAGTTCCGCCTATATAACAGGGGGCGAGGCAGATACGCAGTATTTT
cdr3_aa: CASSSAYITGGEADTQYF

clone_size: -
d_call: -
cdr3_length: 12
v_call: TRBV2
j_call: TRBJ2-6
cdr3_nt: TGTGCCAGCAGCCCTGGGGCCAACGTCCTGACTTTC
cdr3_aa: CASSPGANVLTF

clone_size: -
d_call: TRBD1
cdr3_length: 13
v_call: TRBV5-6
j_call: TRBJ2-5
cdr3_nt: TGTGCCAGCAGCACGGACAGGTCAGAGACCCAGTACTTC
cdr3_aa: CASSTDRSETQYF

clone_size: -
d_call: -
cdr3_length: 10
v_call: TRBV29-1
j_call: TRBJ2-7
cdr3_nt: TGCAGCGTTCGTGGATACGAGCAGTACTTC
cdr3_aa: CSVRGYEQYF

clone_size: -
d_call: TRBD1
cdr3_length: 14
v_call: TRBV29-1
j_call: TRBJ1-3
cdr3_nt: TGCAGCGTTGATGTGACAGGGTCGGGAAACACCATATATTTT
cdr3_aa: CSVDVTGSGNTIYF

clone_size: -
d_call: -
cdr3_length: 13
v_call: TRBV7-6
j_call: TRBJ2-7
cdr3_nt: TGTGCCAGCAGCTTAGCGCGGGACTACGAGCAGTACTTC
cdr3_aa: CASSLARDYEQYF

clone_size: once
d_call: -
cdr3_length: 11
v_call: TRBV11-2
j_call: TRBJ1-1
cdr3_nt: TGTGCCAGCAGCCGGGGTTTACAAGCTTTCTTT
cdr3_aa: CASSRGLQAFF

clone_size: -
d_call: TRBD1
cdr3_length: 17
v_call: TRBV2
j_call: TRBJ1-6
cdr3_nt: TGTGCCAGCAGGGCTAATCCCGAAGACAGGGCTTTTTCACCCCTCCACTTT
cdr3_aa: CASRANPEDRAFSPLHF

clone_size: -
d_call: -
cdr3_length: 14
v_call: TRBV5-6
j_call: TRBJ1-2
cdr3_nt: TGTGCCAGCACCTCTCTTCGGCAGAACTATGGCTACACCTTC
cdr3_aa: CASTSLRQNYGYTF

clone_size: once
d_call: -
cdr3_length: 17
v_call: TRBV5-1
j_call: TRBJ2-2
cdr3_nt: TGCGCCAGCAGTTCCACCCCCGGCGAGGAAGGTGCCGGGGAGCTGTTTTTT
cdr3_aa: CASSSTPGEEGAGELFF

clone_size: -
d_call: -
cdr3_length: 17
v_call: TRBV5-6
j_call: TRBJ2-6
cdr3_nt: TGTGCCAGCAGCTTCCGAGATGTTCTCTCTGGGGCCAACGTCCTGACTTTC
cdr3_aa: CASSFRDVLSGANVLTF

clone_size: once
d_call: TRBD1
cdr3_length: 15
v_call: TRBV19
j_call: TRBJ1-1
cdr3_nt: TGTGCCAGTGCAACAGGGGCCAGCATGAACACTGAAGCTTTCTTT
cdr3_aa: CASATGASMNTEAFF

clone_size: -
d_call: -
cdr3_length: 16
v_call: TRBV29-1
j_call: TRBJ2-7
cdr3_nt: TGCAGCGTTGAGGGCGGAGAAGCCCCATTCCACTACGAGCAGTACTTC
cdr3_aa: CSVEGGEAPFHYEQYF

clone_size: -
d_call: -
cdr3_length: 14
v_call: TRBV29-1
j_call: TRBJ2-7
cdr3_nt: TGCAGCGTTGAGGTAGCGGAGGGGCATTACGAGCAGTACTTC
cdr3_aa: CSVEVAEGHYEQYF

clone_size: -
d_call: -
cdr3_length: 14
v_call: TRBV7-9
j_call: TRBJ2-7
cdr3_nt: TGTGCCAGCAGCTTAGTAAACGCTGCCTACGAGCAGTACTTC
cdr3_aa: CASSLVNAAYEQYF

clone_size: -
d_call: -
cdr3_length: 14
v_call: TRBV18
j_call: TRBJ2-1
cdr3_nt: TGTGCCAGCTCACGACTCAGCTCCTACAATGAGCAGTTCTTC
cdr3_aa: CASSRLSSYNEQFF

clone_size: -
d_call: -
cdr3_length: 14
v_call: TRBV30
j_call: TRBJ2-6
cdr3_nt: TGTGCCTGGAGTGGGGGCTCTGGGGCCAACGTCCTGACTTTC
cdr3_aa: CAWSGGSGANVLTF

clone_size: -
d_call: -
cdr3_length: 13
v_call: TRBV4-1
j_call: TRBJ1-1
cdr3_nt: TGCGCCAGCAGCCAAAACCTTAACACTGAAGCTTTCTTT
cdr3_aa: CASSQNLNTEAFF

clone_size: -
d_call: -
cdr3_length: 10
v_call: TRBV29-1
j_call: TRBJ2-7
cdr3_nt: TGCAGCGTTGAGTGGGAAGAGCAGTACTTC
cdr3_aa: CSVEWEEQYF

clone_size: -
d_call: TRBD2
cdr3_length: 14
v_call: TRBV5-6
j_call: TRBJ2-5
cdr3_nt: TGTGCCAGCAGCTTGAGCCTAGCGGAAGAGACCCAGTACTTC
cdr3_aa: CASSLSLAEETQYF